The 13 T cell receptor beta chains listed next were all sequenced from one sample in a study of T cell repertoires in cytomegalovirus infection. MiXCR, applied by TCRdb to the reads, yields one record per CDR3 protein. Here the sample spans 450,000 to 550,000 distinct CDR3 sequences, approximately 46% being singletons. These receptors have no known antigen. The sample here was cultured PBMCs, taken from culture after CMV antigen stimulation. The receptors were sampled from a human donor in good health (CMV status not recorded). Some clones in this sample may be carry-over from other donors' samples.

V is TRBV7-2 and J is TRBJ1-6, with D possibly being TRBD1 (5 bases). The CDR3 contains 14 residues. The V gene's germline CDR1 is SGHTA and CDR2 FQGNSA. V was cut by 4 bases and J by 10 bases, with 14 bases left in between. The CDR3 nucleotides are TGTGCCAGCAGCTCCGATGGGGGGTACTCACCCCTCCACTTT. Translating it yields CASSSDGGYSPLHF.

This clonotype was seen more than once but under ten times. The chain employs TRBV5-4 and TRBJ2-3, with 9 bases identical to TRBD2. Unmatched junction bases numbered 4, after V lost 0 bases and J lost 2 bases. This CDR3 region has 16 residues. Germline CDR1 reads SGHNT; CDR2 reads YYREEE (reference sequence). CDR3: CASSLGSGGNTDTQYF. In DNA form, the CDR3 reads TGTGCCAGCAGCTTGGGGAGCGGGGGGAACACAGATACGCAGTATTTT.

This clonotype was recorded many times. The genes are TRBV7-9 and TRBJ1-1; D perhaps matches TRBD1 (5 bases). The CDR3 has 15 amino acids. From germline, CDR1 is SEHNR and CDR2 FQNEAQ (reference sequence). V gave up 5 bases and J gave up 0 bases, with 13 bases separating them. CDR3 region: CASSLGDPMNTEAFF. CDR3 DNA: TGTGCCAGCAGCCTTGGGGACCCCATGAACACTGAAGCTTTCTTT. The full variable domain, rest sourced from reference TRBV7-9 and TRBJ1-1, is DTGVSQNPRHKITKRGQNVTFRCDPISEHNRLYWYRQTLGQGPEFLTYFQNEAQLEKSRLLSDRFSAERPKGSFSTLEIQRTEQGDSAMYLCASSLGDPMNTEAFFGQGTRLTVV.

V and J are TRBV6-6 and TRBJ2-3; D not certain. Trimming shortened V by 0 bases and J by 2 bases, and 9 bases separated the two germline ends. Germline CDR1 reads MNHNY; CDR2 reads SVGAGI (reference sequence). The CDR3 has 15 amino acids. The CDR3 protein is CASSYSTPPTDTQYF. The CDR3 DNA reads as TGTGCCAGCAGTTACTCGACGCCTCCCACAGATACGCAGTATTTT.

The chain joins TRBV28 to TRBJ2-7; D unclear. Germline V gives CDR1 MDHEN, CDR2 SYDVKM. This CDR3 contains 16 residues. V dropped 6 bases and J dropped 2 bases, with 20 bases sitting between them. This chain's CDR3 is CASRLGFSYLPYEQYF. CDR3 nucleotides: TGTGCCAGCAGGCTGGGGTTCAGCTACCTTCCCTACGAGCAGTACTTC.

The DNA of the CDR3 is TGTGCCAGCAAGACAGGGGGCTCTGGAAACACCATATATTTT. Protein: CASKTGGSGNTIYF. The chain recombines TRBV27 with TRBJ1-3, with 9 bases lining up with TRBD1. The V gene's germline CDR1 is MNHEY and CDR2 SMNVEV (reference sequence). This CDR3 is 14 amino acids long. V dropped 7 bases and J dropped 0; count of bases not matched to a gene: 1.

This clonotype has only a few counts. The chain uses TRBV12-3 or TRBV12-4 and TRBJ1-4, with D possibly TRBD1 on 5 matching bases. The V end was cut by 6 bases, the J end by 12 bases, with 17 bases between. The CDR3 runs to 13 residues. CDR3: CASRGDSGPQLFF. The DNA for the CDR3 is TGTGCCAGCAGAGGGGACTCAGGGCCACAACTGTTTTTT.

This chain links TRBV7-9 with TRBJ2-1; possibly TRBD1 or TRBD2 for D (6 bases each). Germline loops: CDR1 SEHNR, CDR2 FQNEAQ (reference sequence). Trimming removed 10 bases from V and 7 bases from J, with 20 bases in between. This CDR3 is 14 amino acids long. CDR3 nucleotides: TGTGCCATCCCCAGGAGGGGGGCGCAAAATGAGCAGTTCTTC. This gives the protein CAIPRRGAQNEQFF.

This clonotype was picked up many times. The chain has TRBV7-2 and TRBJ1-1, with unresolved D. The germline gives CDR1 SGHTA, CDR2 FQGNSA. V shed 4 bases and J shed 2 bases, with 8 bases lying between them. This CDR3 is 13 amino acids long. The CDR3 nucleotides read TGTGCCAGCAGCTATAGAGGAAACACTGAAGCTTTCTTT. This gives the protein CASSYRGNTEAFF.

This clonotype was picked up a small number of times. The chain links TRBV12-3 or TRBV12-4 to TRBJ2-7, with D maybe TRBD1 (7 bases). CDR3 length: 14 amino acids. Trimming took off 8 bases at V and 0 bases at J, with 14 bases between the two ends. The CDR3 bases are TGTGCCAGCGCCGGCGGGACAGTCTCCTACGAGCAGTACTTC. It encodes CASAGGTVSYEQYF.

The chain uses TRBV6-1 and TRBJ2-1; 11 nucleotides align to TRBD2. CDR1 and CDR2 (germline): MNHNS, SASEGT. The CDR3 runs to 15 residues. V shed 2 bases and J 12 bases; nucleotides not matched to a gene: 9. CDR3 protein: CASSENTLAGEMQFF. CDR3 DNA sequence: TGTGCCAGCAGTGAAAACACACTAGCGGGGGAAATGCAGTTCTTC.

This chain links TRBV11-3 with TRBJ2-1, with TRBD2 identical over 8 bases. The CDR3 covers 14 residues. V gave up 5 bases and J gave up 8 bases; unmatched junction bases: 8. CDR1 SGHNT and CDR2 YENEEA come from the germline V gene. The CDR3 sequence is CASSRGGGDDEQFF. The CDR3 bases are TGTGCCAGCAGCCGGGGGGGGGGCGACGATGAGCAGTTCTTC. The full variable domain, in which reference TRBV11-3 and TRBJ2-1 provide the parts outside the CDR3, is EAGVVQSPRYKIIEKKQPVAFWCNPISGHNTLYWYLQNLGQGPELLIRYENEEAVDDSQLPKDRFSAERLKGVDSTLKIQPAELGDSAVYLCASSRGGGDDEQFFGPGTRLTVL.

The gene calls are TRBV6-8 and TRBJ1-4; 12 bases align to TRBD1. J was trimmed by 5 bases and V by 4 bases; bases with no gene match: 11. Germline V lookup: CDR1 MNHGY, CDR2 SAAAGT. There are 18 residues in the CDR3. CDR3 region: CASSLTGTGGTSNEKLFF. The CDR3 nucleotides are TGTGCCAGCAGTTTAACCGGGACAGGGGGCACGTCAAATGAAAAACTGTTTTTT.